This T cell receptor beta chain appears in the sequencing data of a study of regulatory T cells in long-lasting Graves disease. The germline V gene has CDR1 SGHVS and CDR2 FQNEAQ. This CDR3 region has 15 residues. Regarding this clonotype: This may be a read error: a much more frequent sequence differs by one nucleotide.

To make TCR beta libraries, researchers used iRepertoire HTBI primers and Arm-PCR of CDR3 regions. TCRdb fed the multiplex PCR reads into MiXCR, producing one record per CDR3 protein. The profile shows about 540,000 distinct CDR3 sequences, approximately 15% of them singletons. The sample's time point: newly diagnosed GD, antithyroid drugs for less than 3 months. The TCR library used RNA extracted from PBMCs. This sample also appeared in a second study, on T cells in Graves' hyperthyroidism and ophthalmopathy. According to that study: The HTBI primer set served for first-round RT-PCR of the TCR CDR3.

This sequence originates from a young man with Graves disease. The sequences come from peripheral blood mononuclear cells (PBMCs), collected at new diagnosis, from a patient treated with antithyroid drugs. The V gene is TRBV7-8, the J gene TRBJ1-5, with D possibly being TRBD1 (6 bases). The CDR3 reads CASSLVQGSSQPQHF. Here the CDR3 DNA reads TGTGCCAGCAGCTTAGTACAGGGAAGCAGTCAGCCCCAGCATTTT. The full variable domain, completed using reference TRBV7-8 and TRBJ1-5, is GAGVSQSPRYKVAKRGQDVALRCDPISGHVSLFWYQQALGQGPEFLTYFQNEAQLDKSGLPSDRFFAERPEGSVSTLKIQRTQQEDSAVYLCASSLVQGSSQPQHFGDGTRLSIL.